This is a list of T cell receptor beta chains from one sample in a study of blood T cell repertoires in COVID-19. Sequenced by immunoSEQ multiplex PCR; TCRdb stores in-frame clones only, minus some. The sample holds about 270,000 clones, approximately 86% seen once. Sample: peripheral blood. The receptors shown here come from a woman between 50 and 59 years old with active or convalescent COVID-19. Both conserved end residues are part of each CDR3. A D gene is named only where the DNA matches it firmly. Not all rows give a size; the values are once, few, many and, for expanded clones, a class.

cdr3_aa cdr3_nt j_call v_call clone_size d_call
CASSLGLAVTYEQYF TGCGCCAGCAGCTTGGGACTAGCGGTCACCTACGAGCAGTACTTC TRBJ2-7 TRBV5-1 . TRBD2
CARSFGKMIGGERAFF TGTGCCAGAAGCTTTGGGAAGATGATAGGGGGCGAGAGGGCTTTCTTT TRBJ1-1 TRBV5-3 few TRBD1
CSVVSQGVGTEAFF TGCAGCGTTGTTTCTCAGGGGGTAGGAACTGAAGCTTTCTTT TRBJ1-1 TRBV29-1 once TRBD1
CASSLVGSGRGQETQYF TGTGCCAGCAGCTTAGTGGGTAGCGGGAGGGGACAAGAGACCCAGTACTTC TRBJ2-5 TRBV7-9 . TRBD2
CASSMHRVNPPNYGYTF TGTGCCAGTAGTATGCACAGGGTGAATCCCCCTAACTATGGCTACACCTTC TRBJ1-2 TRBV19 . .
CASSISLANTGELFF TGTGCCAGTAGTATAAGTCTAGCGAACACCGGGGAGCTGTTTTTT TRBJ2-2 TRBV19 . .
CASSPHVQGTNEKLFF TGTGCCAGCAGCCCCCACGTCCAGGGGACTAATGAAAAACTGTTTTTT TRBJ1-4 TRBV9 . .
CASSVGRGGGYTF TGTGCCAGCAGTGTCGGACGGGGAGGCGGCTACACCTTC TRBJ1-2 TRBV2 . .
CASGIPSRDRLAKNIQYF TGTGCTAGTGGTATACCCTCCCGGGACAGGCTAGCCAAAAACATTCAGTACTTC TRBJ2-4 TRBV12-5 . TRBD1
CAWTGGLNEQFF TGTGCCTGGACAGGGGGCCTGAATGAGCAGTTCTTC TRBJ2-1 TRBV30 . TRBD1
CASSLLAEDTEAFF TGCGCCAGCAGCCTGCTGGCGGAGGACACTGAAGCTTTCTTT TRBJ1-1 TRBV5-1 . .
CASSLVWASSYNEQFF TGTGCCAGCAGCTTAGTTTGGGCTAGCAGCTACAATGAGCAGTTCTTC TRBJ2-1 TRBV7-2 . .
CSANRDRNTGELFF TGCAGCGCCAACCGGGACAGAAACACCGGGGAGCTGTTTTTT TRBJ2-2 TRBV29-1 . TRBD1
CASSLRISGSSYEQYF TGCGCCAGCAGCTTGCGCATTAGCGGTAGCTCCTACGAGCAGTACTTC TRBJ2-7 TRBV5-1 once .
CASSQYRVLPTNEKLFF TGTGCCAGCAGCCAGTACCGGGTCCTTCCAACTAATGAAAAACTGTTTTTT TRBJ1-4 TRBV7-9 . .
CASSFAGTYEQYF TGTGCCAGCAGTTTTGCCGGGACCTACGAGCAGTACTTC TRBJ2-7 TRBV12-3/TRBV12-4 . .
CASRNPKAGSIDTQYF TGTGCCAGCAGGAACCCCAAAGCGGGATCTATAGATACGCAGTATTTT TRBJ2-3 TRBV7-9 . TRBD2
CATTNRAQGGYGYTF TGTGCCACAACAAACAGGGCCCAAGGGGGCTATGGCTACACCTTC TRBJ1-2 TRBV28 . .
CASRWDKKSAEQYF TGTGCCAGCAGGTGGGACAAAAAGTCCGCCGAGCAGTACTTC TRBJ2-7 TRBV6-5 . .
CAWRYRDRDYGYTF TGTGCCTGGAGATACCGGGACAGGGACTATGGCTACACCTTC TRBJ1-2 TRBV30 . TRBD1
CASSLTGDAEAFF TGTGCCAGCAGCCTCACAGGGGACGCTGAAGCTTTCTTT TRBJ1-1 TRBV3-1/TRBV3-2 . TRBD1
CASRIGGQVGRAGAFF TGTGCCAGCAGAATAGGGGGACAGGTGGGACGAGCGGGAGCTTTCTTT TRBJ1-1 TRBV2 once TRBD1
CASSLDRGYNEQFF TGTGCCAGCAGCTTAGATAGGGGCTACAATGAGCAGTTCTTC TRBJ2-1 TRBV11-2 . .
CASSMTSGSYYEQYF TGTGCCAGTAGTATGACTAGCGGGTCCTACTACGAGCAGTACTTC TRBJ2-7 TRBV19 . TRBD2
CASSSRQGTNQPQHF TGTGCCAGCAGTTCCCGACAGGGGACGAATCAGCCCCAGCATTTT TRBJ1-5 TRBV6-5 . TRBD1
CASSIGIPDTQYF TGTGCCAGTAGTATCGGGATCCCAGATACGCAGTATTTT TRBJ2-3 TRBV19 . .
CASSGRTNTIYF TGTGCCAGCAGCGGTCGAACTAACACCATATATTTT TRBJ1-3 TRBV7-9 . .
CASSQEGTSGIGAKNIQYF TGCGCCAGCAGCCAAGAGGGGACTAGCGGGATAGGAGCCAAAAACATTCAGTACTTC TRBJ2-4 TRBV4-1 . TRBD2